This T cell receptor beta chain was recorded in a study of persistence of HIV-infected CD4 T cells. Nonspecific anti-CD3/anti-CD28 bead stimulation represents the broad CD4+ T cell repertoire. Sorting selected CD4+ T cells upregulating both CD40 ligand and CD69. This clone occurred a few times. What it binds is unknown. Germline V gene sequence: CDR1 LNHDA, CDR2 SQIVND (reference sequence). This CDR3 region has 15 residues. The ends were cut back, 3 bases at V and 6 bases at J, with 15 bases in the middle. The libraries were made with immunoSEQ version 4 in survey mode. TCRdb's table, derived via immunoSEQ multiplex PCR, lists solely in-frame clones and lacks some. Altogether 35,000 to 55,000 clones are present, about 87% being singletons, with the ten largest covering 0.4% to 0.5%.

The J gene is TRBJ1-5, the V gene TRBV19; no firm D call. Here the sequenced sample was CD4+ T cells sorted from PBMCs after roughly 18-hour stimulation, taken from a patient who received antiretroviral therapy. This clonotype was obtained from an adult woman with HIV who was CMV-seropositive. CDR3 coding DNA: TGTGCCAGTAGTATCACACCCGGGGATGGTCAGCCCCAGCATTTT. Translated: CASSITPGDGQPQHF.